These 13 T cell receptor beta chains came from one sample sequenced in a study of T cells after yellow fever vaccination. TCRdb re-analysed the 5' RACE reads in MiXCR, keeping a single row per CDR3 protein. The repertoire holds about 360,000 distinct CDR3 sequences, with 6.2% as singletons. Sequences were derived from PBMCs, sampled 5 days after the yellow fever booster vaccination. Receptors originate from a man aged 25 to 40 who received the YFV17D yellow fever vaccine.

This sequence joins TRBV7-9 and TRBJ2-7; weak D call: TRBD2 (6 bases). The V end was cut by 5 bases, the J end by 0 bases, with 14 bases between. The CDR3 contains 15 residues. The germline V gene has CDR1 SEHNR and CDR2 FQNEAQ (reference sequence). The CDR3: CASSRGGFGSYEQYF. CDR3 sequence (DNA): TGTGCCAGCAGCCGTGGAGGGTTCGGCTCCTACGAGCAGTACTTC.

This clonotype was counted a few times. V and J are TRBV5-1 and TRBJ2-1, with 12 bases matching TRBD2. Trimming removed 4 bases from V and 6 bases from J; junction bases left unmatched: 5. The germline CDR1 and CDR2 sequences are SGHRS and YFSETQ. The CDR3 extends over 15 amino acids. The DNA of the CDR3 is TGCGCCAGCAGCAAGACTAGCGGGAGTCGCAATGAGCAGTTCTTC. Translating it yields CASSKTSGSRNEQFF.

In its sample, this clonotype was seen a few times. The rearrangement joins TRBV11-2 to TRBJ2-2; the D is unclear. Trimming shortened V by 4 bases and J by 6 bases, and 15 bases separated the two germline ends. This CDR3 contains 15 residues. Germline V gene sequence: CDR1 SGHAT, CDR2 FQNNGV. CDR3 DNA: TGTGCCAGCAGCTCCACCGGAGATGGCGCCGGGGAGCTGTTTTTT. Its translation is CASSSTGDGAGELFF. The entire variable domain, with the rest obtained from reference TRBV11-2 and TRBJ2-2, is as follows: EAGVAQSPRYKIIEKRQSVAFWCNPISGHATLYWYQQILGQGPKLLIQFQNNGVVDDSQLPKDRFSAERLKGVDSTLKIQPAKLEDSAVYLCASSSTGDGAGELFFGEGSRLTVL.

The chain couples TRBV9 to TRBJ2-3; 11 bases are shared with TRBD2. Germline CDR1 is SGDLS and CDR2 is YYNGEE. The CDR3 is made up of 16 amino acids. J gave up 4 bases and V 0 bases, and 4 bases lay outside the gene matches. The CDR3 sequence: CASSVASGRLADTQYF. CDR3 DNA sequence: TGTGCCAGCAGCGTAGCTAGCGGGAGGTTGGCAGATACGCAGTATTTT.

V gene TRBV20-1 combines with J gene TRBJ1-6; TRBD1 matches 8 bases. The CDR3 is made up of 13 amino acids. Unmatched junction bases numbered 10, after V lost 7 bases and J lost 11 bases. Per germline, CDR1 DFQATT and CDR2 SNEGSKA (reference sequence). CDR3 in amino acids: CSGRQGTGAPLHF. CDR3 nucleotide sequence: TGCAGTGGCAGACAGGGGACGGGAGCACCCCTCCACTTT.

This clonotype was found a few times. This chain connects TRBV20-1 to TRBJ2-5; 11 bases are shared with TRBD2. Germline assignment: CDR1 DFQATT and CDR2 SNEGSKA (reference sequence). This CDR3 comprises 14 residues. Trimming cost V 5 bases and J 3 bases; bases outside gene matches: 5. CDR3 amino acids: CSAPLAGVEETQYF. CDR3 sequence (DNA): TGCAGTGCTCCACTAGCGGGAGTAGAAGAGACCCAGTACTTC.

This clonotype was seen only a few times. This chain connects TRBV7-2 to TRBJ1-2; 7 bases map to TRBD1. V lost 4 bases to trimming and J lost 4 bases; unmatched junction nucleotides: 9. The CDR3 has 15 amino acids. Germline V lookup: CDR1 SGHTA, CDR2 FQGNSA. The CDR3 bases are TGTGCCAGCAGCTATCCGGGACAGAAGAGCTATGGCTACACCTTC. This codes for CASSYPGQKSYGYTF. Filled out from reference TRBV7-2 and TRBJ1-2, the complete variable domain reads GAGVSQSPSNKVTEKGKDVELRCDPISGHTALYWYRQSLGQGLEFLIYFQGNSAPDKSGLPSDRFSAERTGGSVSTLTIQRTQQEDSAVYLCASSYPGQKSYGYTFGSGTRLTVV.

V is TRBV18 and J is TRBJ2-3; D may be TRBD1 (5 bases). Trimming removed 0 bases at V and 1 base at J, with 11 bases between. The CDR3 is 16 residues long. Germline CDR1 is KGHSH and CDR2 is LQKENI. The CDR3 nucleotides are TGTGCCAGCTCACCACCATTAGACAGACGCACAGATACGCAGTATTTT. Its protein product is CASSPPLDRRTDTQYF.

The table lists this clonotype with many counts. CDR3 DNA: TGCAGTGCTACAGATAAGATCGGGACCGGGCGCTACGAGCAGTACTTC. Its protein is CSATDKIGTGRYEQYF. This chain links TRBV20-1 with TRBJ2-7; tentatively, D is TRBD1 or TRBD2 (5 bases each). The CDR3 spans 16 residues. Between the trimmed V and J ends, which lost 4 bases and 3 bases, there was a span of 22 bases. Looked up from germline, CDR1 is DFQATT and CDR2 is SNEGSKA (reference sequence).

This chain's CDR3 is CASSSRGHNEQFF. The DNA of the CDR3 is TGTGCCAGCAGTTCGAGGGGGCACAATGAGCAGTTCTTC. V gene TRBV12-3 or TRBV12-4 combines with J gene TRBJ2-1, with TRBD1 matching over 7 bases. V lost 4 bases and J lost 5; bases outside the gene matches: 2. The CDR3 totals 13 residues.

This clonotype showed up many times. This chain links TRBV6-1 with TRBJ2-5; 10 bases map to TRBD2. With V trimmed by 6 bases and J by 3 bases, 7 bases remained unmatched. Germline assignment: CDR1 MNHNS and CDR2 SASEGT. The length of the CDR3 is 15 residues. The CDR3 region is CASRRAGGPEETQYF. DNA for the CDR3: TGTGCCAGCAGGAGAGCGGGAGGGCCTGAAGAGACCCAGTACTTC.

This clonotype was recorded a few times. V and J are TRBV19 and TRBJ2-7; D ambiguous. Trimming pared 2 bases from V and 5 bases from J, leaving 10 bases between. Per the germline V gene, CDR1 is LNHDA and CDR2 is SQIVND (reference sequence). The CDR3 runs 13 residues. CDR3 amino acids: CASSIQSLDEQYF. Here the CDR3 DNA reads TGTGCCAGTAGTATACAATCCCTCGACGAGCAGTACTTC.

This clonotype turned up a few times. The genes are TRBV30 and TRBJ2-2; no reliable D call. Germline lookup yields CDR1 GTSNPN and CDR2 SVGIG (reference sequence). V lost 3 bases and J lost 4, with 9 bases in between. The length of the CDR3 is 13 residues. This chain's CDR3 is CAWSRHTTGELFF. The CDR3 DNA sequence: TGTGCCTGGAGCCGACATACCACCGGGGAGCTGTTTTTT.